This T cell receptor beta chain was profiled in a study of cytomegalovirus exposure and HLA in healthy donors. PCR used 60 Vbeta primers and 13 Jbeta primers. Profiling relied on immunoSEQ multiplex PCR, and the TCRdb table lists in-frame clones only, not all of them. Here the sample spans 110,000 to 150,000 clones, 80% being singletons. The CDR3 is 11 amino acids. Between the trimmed V and J ends, which lost 4 bases and 5 bases, there was a span of 8 bases. Germline-derived CDR1 and CDR2 are DFQATT and SNEGSKA (reference sequence). Sequenced material: PBMCs. This chain connects TRBV20-1 to TRBJ2-5; no definite D call. The sequence came from a middle-aged man in good health and CMV-seronegative. DNA of the CDR3: TGCAGTGCTATCGGAGCGGAGACCCAGTACTTC. It codes for CSAIGAETQYF.